A single sample is the source of the 4 T cell receptor beta chains below, sequenced in a study of T-cell memory formation after mild COVID-19. Via MiXCR, TCRdb re-called the 5' RACE reads, giving one row per CDR3 protein. The sample holds around 100,000 distinct CDR3 sequences, approximately 10% seen once. The specimen sequenced was PBMCs or a T cell subset sorted from them (not recorded which). These receptors were collected from a man between 18 and 35 years old who had mild COVID-19 (a few samples of this study predate the infection). Cell type and time point are not known.

V and J are TRBV4-3 and TRBJ2-3, with D perhaps TRBD1 (7 bases). This CDR3 has 14 amino acids. CDR1 is LGHNA, CDR2 YSLEER, per germline. The V and J ends lost 4 bases and 4 bases respectively, with 12 bases between them. This CDR3 reads CASSPRDSPDTQYF. DNA for the CDR3: TGCGCCAGCAGCCCGCGGGACAGCCCAGATACGCAGTATTTT.

This clonotype has a handful of counts. The chain couples TRBV19 to TRBJ2-3; weak D call: TRBD2 (6 bases). The CDR3 loop spans 16 amino acids. The germline gives CDR1 LNHDA, CDR2 SQIVND (reference sequence). V was trimmed by 4 bases and J by 2 bases, leaving 16 bases between them. Here the CDR3 reads CASSRGRLGSTDTQYF. Here the CDR3 DNA reads TGTGCCAGTAGTAGGGGCCGACTAGGATCCACAGATACGCAGTATTTT.

This clonotype was seen many times. The rearrangement uses TRBV7-9 and TRBJ1-2; D possibly corresponds to TRBD1 (6 bases). This CDR3 has 20 amino acids. CDR1 SEHNR and CDR2 FQNEAQ come from the germline V gene (reference sequence). Deletions cut 10 bases from V and 5 bases from J, with 38 bases between. The CDR3 is CATSRTISPPDSPKEYGYTF. The DNA for the CDR3 is TGTGCCACCTCACGTACCATTAGCCCCCCGGACAGCCCCAAGGAGTATGGCTACACCTTC.

The J gene is TRBJ2-7, the V gene TRBV18; TRBD1 matches at 9 bases. The germline gives CDR1 KGHSH, CDR2 LQKENI. V trimming: 1 base; J trimming: 3 bases; junction bases outside the gene matches: 7. The CDR3 loop spans 16 amino acids. The CDR3 loop is CASSPLSRDRDYEQYF. The CDR3 DNA reads TGTGCCAGCTCACCACTGAGCCGGGACAGGGACTACGAGCAGTACTTC. Combining the CDR3 with reference TRBV18 and TRBJ2-7 gives the whole variable domain NAGVMQNPRHLVRRRGQEARLRCSPMKGHSHVYWYRQLPEEGLKFMVYLQKENIIDESGMPKERFSAEFPKEGPSILRIQQVVRGDSAAYFCASSPLSRDRDYEQYFGPGTRLTVT.